The following is a TCR beta chain sequence with its context. Its antigen is not known. This sample was taken from a study of response to subunit inactivated influenza vaccine. Study-wide points: The authors put forward the suggestion that each seasonal influenza vaccination may bring in only a limited number of new T cells.

TCRdb reanalysed the RT-PCR reads using MiXCR and keeps one entry per CDR3 protein. The sample holds hundreds of thousands of distinct CDR3 sequences, about 15% seen once. The source of this sequence is a man aged 45-65 years who received an inactivated influenza vaccine. The starting material was PBMCs from blood, obtained about 14 days before vaccination.

The CDR3 DNA reads as TGTGCCAGCAGCTTAGGGGAAGACGGCTATGGCTACACCTTC. This codes for CASSLGEDGYGYTF. This chain joins TRBV7-6 and TRBJ1-2; D gene ambiguous. V lost 1 base and J lost 4, with 10 bases in between. This CDR3 comprises 14 residues. Germline CDR1 is SGHVS and CDR2 is FNYEAQ.